This TCR beta chain was captured in a study of blood T cells in healthy people across ages. A second PCR of roughly 7 to 11 cycles used a sample-barcoded 5' primer and a J-beta primer mix. No fewer than 2.5 million CDR3-containing paired-end reads came from each sample. TCRdb ran MiXCR on the 5' RACE reads and lists one entry per CDR3 protein. The sample consists of 750,000 to 950,000 distinct CDR3 sequences, about 53% of them appearing once. CDR1 KGHDR and CDR2 SFDVKD come from the germline V gene. There are 16 residues in the CDR3. V was clipped by 10 bases and J by 2 bases; unmatched bases: 13. Samples each had at least 6 micrograms of total RNA extracted. This clonotype has more than one count but fewer than ten.

The sample taken for sequencing was blood. The chain recombines TRBV24-1 with TRBJ2-1; 7 bases are a match to TRBD2. The TCR comes from an elderly man in good health. The CDR3 reads CATGSSGGVAYNEQFF. The CDR3 nucleotides read TGTGCCACAGGGTCCTCGGGGGGAGTGGCCTACAATGAGCAGTTCTTC.